These T cell receptor beta chains were read from a single sample in a study of human T cells and chemical hapten exposure. TCRdb re-called the RACE reads through MiXCR, storing one row per CDR3 protein. The sample contains 100,000 to 150,000 distinct CDR3 sequences, 12% to 15% of which appear only once. The input for sequencing was whole blood, taken in connection with sensitization to the hapten diphenylcyclopropenone (DPC). These receptors were obtained from a young man with alopecia areata. Some clones in this sample may be carry-over from other donors' samples. Both conserved end residues are part of each CDR3. The D gene is left open where the match is weak. Not all rows give a size; the values are once, few, many and, for expanded clones, a class.

V gene	J gene	clone size	D gene	CDR3 protein	CDR3 DNA
TRBV5-1	TRBJ1-4	-	-	CASSLQGRTTNEKLFF	TGCGCCAGCAGCTTGCAGGGAAGGACAACTAATGAAAAACTGTTTTTT
TRBV11-2	TRBJ2-7	-	-	CASSSIEGPRSSYEQYF	TGTGCCAGCAGCTCGATTGAGGGACCCAGGAGCTCCTACGAGCAGTACTTC
TRBV12-5	TRBJ2-1	-	-	CASGLLYSSYNEQFF	TGTGCTAGTGGTTTGCTCTATAGCTCCTACAATGAGCAGTTCTTC
TRBV18	TRBJ1-3	few	-	CASSPSHSGNTIYF	TGTGCCAGCTCACCATCCCACTCTGGAAACACCATATATTTT
TRBV2	TRBJ2-5	few	-	CASSWVTGQETQYF	TGTGCCAGCAGCTGGGTGACAGGACAAGAGACCCAGTACTTC
TRBV4-1	TRBJ2-7	few	TRBD1	CASSQERGLPYEQYF	TGCGCCAGCAGCCAAGAGAGGGGGCTTCCGTACGAGCAGTACTTC
TRBV20-1	TRBJ1-2	-	-	CSATARVNYGYTF	TGCAGTGCTACGGCCAGGGTTAACTATGGCTACACCTTC
TRBV18	TRBJ2-5	many	TRBD2	CASSPPLAAYPQETQYF	TGTGCCAGCTCACCACCCCTAGCGGCGTACCCCCAAGAGACCCAGTACTTC
TRBV11-2	TRBJ1-1	-	-	CASSLERNTGAFF	TGTGCCAGCAGCTTAGAGAGGAACACTGGAGCTTTCTTT
TRBV6-2/TRBV6-3	TRBJ2-7	-	-	CASSYSAGRGYEQYF	TGTGCCAGCAGTTACTCCGCGGGGCGAGGCTACGAGCAGTACTTC